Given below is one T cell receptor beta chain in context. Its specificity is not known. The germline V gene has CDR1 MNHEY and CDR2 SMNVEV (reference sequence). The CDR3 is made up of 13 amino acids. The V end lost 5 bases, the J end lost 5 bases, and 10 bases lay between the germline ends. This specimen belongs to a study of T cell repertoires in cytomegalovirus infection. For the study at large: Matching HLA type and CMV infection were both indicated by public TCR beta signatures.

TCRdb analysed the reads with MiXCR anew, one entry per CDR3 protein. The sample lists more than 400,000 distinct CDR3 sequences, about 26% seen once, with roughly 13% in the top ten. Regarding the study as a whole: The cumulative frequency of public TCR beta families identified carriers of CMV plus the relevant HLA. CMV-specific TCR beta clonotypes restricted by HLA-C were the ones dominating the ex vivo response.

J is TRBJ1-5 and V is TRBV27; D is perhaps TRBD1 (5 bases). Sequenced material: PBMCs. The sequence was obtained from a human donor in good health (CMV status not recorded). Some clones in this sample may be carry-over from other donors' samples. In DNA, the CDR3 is TGTGCCAGCAGTAGCAGGGCGCATCAGCCCCAGCATTTT. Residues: CASSSRAHQPQHF.